This T cell receptor beta chain was sequenced during a study of cytomegalovirus exposure and HLA in healthy donors. Study background: Early release data held 80 million to 100 million unique TCRs from HLA-typed donors. Points from the study as a whole: Some TCR beta chains (164 of them) were listed as cytomegalovirus-associated. Sequencing likely caused a cluster of highly shared sequence variants.

With 60 Vbeta and 13 Jbeta primers, the PCR was carried out. Produced via immunoSEQ multiplex PCR; TCRdb's table is partial and in-frame only. The repertoire consists of about 200,000 clones, with 70% occurring once and the leading ten covering 2% to 3%. These donors counted as nominally healthy when sampled, but unrecorded immune exposures were likely. V was pared by 1 base and J by 4 bases, with 3 bases of the junction left unmatched. The CDR3 extends over 15 amino acids. Germline CDR1 is SGHTA and CDR2 is FQGNSA. Regarding this clone: What it binds is unknown.

The sequence came from a man aged 40-49 years in good health and CMV-seropositive. The specimen sequenced was PBMCs. The chain links TRBV7-2 to TRBJ1-2, with 10 bases fitting TRBD1. The CDR3 bases are TGTGCCAGCAGCTTAGGGGACAGGGGACCCTATGGCTACACCTTC. Its translation: CASSLGDRGPYGYTF.